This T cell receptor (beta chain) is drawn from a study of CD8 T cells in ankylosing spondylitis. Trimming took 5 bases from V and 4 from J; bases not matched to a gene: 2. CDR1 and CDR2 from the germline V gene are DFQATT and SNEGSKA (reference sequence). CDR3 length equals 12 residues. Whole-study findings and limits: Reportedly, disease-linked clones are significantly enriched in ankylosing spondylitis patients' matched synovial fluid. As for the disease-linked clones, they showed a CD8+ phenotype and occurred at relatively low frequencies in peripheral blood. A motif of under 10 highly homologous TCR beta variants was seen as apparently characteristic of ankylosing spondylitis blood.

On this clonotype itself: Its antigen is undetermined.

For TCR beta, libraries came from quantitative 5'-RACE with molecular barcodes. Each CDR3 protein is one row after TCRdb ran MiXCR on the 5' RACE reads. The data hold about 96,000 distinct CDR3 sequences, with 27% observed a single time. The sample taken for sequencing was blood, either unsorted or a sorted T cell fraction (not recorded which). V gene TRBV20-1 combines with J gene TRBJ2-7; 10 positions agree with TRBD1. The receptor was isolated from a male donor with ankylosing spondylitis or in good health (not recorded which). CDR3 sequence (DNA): TGCAGTGCTGACAGGGGGCTATACGAGCAGTACGTC. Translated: CSADRGLYEQYV.